Only a few counts were recorded for the clone carrying this TCR beta chain. No antigen is known for it. Blood was sampled at initial diagnosis of hyperthyroidism, prior to onset of any ophthalmopathy symptoms. These data come from a study of T cells in Graves' hyperthyroidism and ophthalmopathy. Germline lookup yields CDR1 SGHAT and CDR2 FQNNGV. Germline trimming cut 1 base from V and 5 bases from J; bases unmatched to any gene: 6. There are 15 residues in the CDR3. Amplified TCR beta CDR3 regions derived from RNA transcripts. An initial round of RT-PCR targeting the TCR CDR3 relied on the HTBI primer set. TCRdb used MiXCR to reprocess the multiplex PCR reads, holding one entry per CDR3 protein. The sample carries more than 550,000 distinct CDR3 sequences, approximately 18% recorded once. Study-wide points: Expanded thyroid clonotypes (above 0.001) were mostly also found in blood.

Sequenced input: blood. This chain links TRBV11-2 with TRBJ2-7; 9 bases line up with TRBD2. The sequence came from a woman in her 50s with Graves' hyperthyroidism that later progressed to Graves' ophthalmopathy. The CDR3 loop is CASSLVRASGDEQYF. The CDR3 DNA follows: TGTGCCAGCAGCTTAGTCCGGGCTAGCGGGGACGAGCAGTACTTC.